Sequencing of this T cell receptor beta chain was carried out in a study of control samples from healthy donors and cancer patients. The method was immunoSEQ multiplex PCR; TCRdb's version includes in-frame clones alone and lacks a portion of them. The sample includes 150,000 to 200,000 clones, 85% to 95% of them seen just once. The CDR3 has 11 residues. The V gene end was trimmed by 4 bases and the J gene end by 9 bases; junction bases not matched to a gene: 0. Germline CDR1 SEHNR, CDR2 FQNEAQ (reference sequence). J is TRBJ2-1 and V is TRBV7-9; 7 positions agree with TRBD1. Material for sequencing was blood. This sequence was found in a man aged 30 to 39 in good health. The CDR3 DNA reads TGTGCCAGCAGCTCAGGGGGTGAGCAGTTCTTC. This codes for CASSSGGEQFF. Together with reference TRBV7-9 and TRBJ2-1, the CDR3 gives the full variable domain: DTGVSQNPRHKITKRGQNVTFRCDPISEHNRLYWYRQTLGQGPEFLTYFQNEAQLEKSRLLSDRFSAERPKGSFSTLEIQRTEQGDSAMYLCASSSGGEQFFGPGTRLTVL.